The source of this T cell receptor beta chain is a study of cytomegalovirus exposure and HLA in healthy donors. Study results and caveats: In a later analysis, specific HLA alleles were associated with approximately 16,000 TCR beta sequences at a 0.05 false discovery rate. Altogether, more than 150 TCR beta chains were recorded as cytomegalovirus-associated. Some highly shared sequence variants likely arose as a pipeline artifact.

Notes on this clone: Its antigen is as yet unknown.

The trim removed 2 bases at V and 2 bases at J, leaving 12 bases unmatched. The CDR3 has 17 residues. The germline V gene has CDR1 LNHNV and CDR2 YYDKDF (reference sequence). Primers for the PCR totalled 60 Vbeta and 13 Jbeta. Clones were sequenced by immunoSEQ multiplex PCR, and TCRdb holds only the in-frame ones, with some missing. The sample features tens of thousands of clones, with 17% in its top ten. V and J are TRBV15 and TRBJ2-7; 7 positions agree with TRBD1. The source is a male donor in good health and CMV-seropositive. The sample consisted of PBMCs. The CDR3 sequence is CATSRNPGTALTYEQYF. The DNA for the CDR3 is TGTGCCACCAGCAGAAATCCTGGGACAGCCTTGACCTACGAGCAGTACTTC.